A selection of T cell receptor beta chains follows, all from one sample in a study of blood T cell repertoires in COVID-19. Measured with immunoSEQ multiplex PCR; TCRdb has only the in-frame clones, and not every one. The repertoire holds approximately 77,000 clones, with approximately 88% as singletons. The sample taken for sequencing was peripheral blood. The receptors were sampled from a woman older than 75 with acute or convalescent COVID-19. CDR3s include the opening cysteine and the closing phenylalanine or tryptophan. A D gene is named only where the DNA matches it firmly. Some rows mark clone size as missing; the rest say once, few, many or name a class of expanded clone.

j_call | clone_size | d_call | v_call | cdr3_aa | cdr3_nt
TRBJ1-2 | NA | NA | TRBV6-5 | CACWRGNYGYTF | TGTGCCTGCTGGCGGGGAAACTATGGCTACACCTTC
TRBJ2-7 | NA | NA | TRBV7-9 | CASSSGREQYF | TGTGCCAGCAGCTCTGGCCGCGAGCAGTACTTC
TRBJ1-4 | NA | NA | TRBV2 | CASSGTALGATNEKLFF | TGTGCCAGCAGTGGGACAGCACTCGGGGCAACTAATGAAAAACTGTTTTTT
TRBJ1-6 | NA | NA | TRBV19 | CASRPGGAYNSPLHF | TGTGCCAGTAGACCAGGAGGGGCCTATAATTCACCCCTCCACTTT
TRBJ2-7 | NA | TRBD2 | TRBV9 | CASSVGGGGAYEQYF | TGTGCCAGCAGCGTAGGCGGCGGGGGGGCCTACGAGCAGTACTTC
TRBJ2-7 | NA | TRBD2 | TRBV12-3/TRBV12-4 | CASSTSAAYEQYF | TGTGCCAGCAGCACTAGCGCAGCCTACGAGCAGTACTTC
TRBJ2-1 | NA | TRBD1 | TRBV19 | CASSIQTGNAEQFF | TGTGCCAGTAGTATTCAGACAGGGAACGCTGAGCAGTTCTTC
TRBJ2-1 | NA | TRBD2 | TRBV11-2 | CASSGGRALWNEQFF | TGTGCCAGCAGCGGCGGGAGGGCCCTCTGGAATGAGCAGTTCTTC
TRBJ1-1 | NA | TRBD1 | TRBV11-2 | CASSLAGQGSTEAFF | TGTGCCAGCAGCTTAGCGGGACAGGGGAGCACTGAAGCTTTCTTT
TRBJ2-2 | once | TRBD1 | TRBV7-9 | CASSLDRAQTGELFF | TGTGCCAGCAGCTTGGACAGGGCCCAGACCGGGGAGCTGTTTTTT
TRBJ2-2 | NA | NA | TRBV12-5 | CASGLEGGVAAGELFF | TGTGCTAGTGGTTTAGAAGGGGGGGTTGCAGCCGGGGAGCTGTTTTTT